Described below is a single T cell receptor beta chain sequence and its context. Its target is not known. The data belong to a study of T cells after posttransplantation cyclophosphamide. The CDR3 has 17 residues. V was trimmed by 5 bases and J by 3 bases, leaving 21 bases between them. Germline V CDR1 and CDR2: SGHRS, YFSETQ. Busulfan-fludarabine conditioning, marrow transplant, and cyclophosphamide on days +3 and +4 were administered. Here immunoSEQ multiplex PCR was the method, and the copy in TCRdb shows in-frame clones only, minus some. The sample yields approximately 39,000 clones, around 80% seen once. General observations from the study: Tissue-infiltrating T cells from skin or gut overlapped little with blood T cells. Later blood repertoires were often dominated by clones from the donor CD8+ memory compartment.

The sequencing used CD4+ T cells sorted from blood, collected approximately 2,000 days after a stem cell transplant with posttransplant cyclophosphamide. The chain joins TRBV5-1 to TRBJ2-1, with D possibly TRBD2 on 6 matching bases. This receptor was obtained from a female patient aged 35-55 years who received an allogeneic stem cell transplant from a related donor, was CMV-positive, and had no GVHD. Some T cells may be provided by the graft donor. The chain's CDR3 is CASSQNGGVLLYNEQFF. The CDR3 nucleotides read TGCGCCAGCAGTCAAAACGGGGGAGTCCTGCTCTACAATGAGCAGTTCTTC.